A single sample gave rise to the 32 T cell receptor beta chains below, sequenced in a study of early T cells in non-severe SARS-CoV-2 infection. TCRdb re-called the 5' RACE reads through MiXCR, storing one row per CDR3 protein. This sample has nearly 110,000 distinct CDR3 sequences; around 10% occur once, and the top ten carry roughly 7.1%. The sequenced sample was whole blood. Every receptor here comes from an adult who was a healthcare worker with PCR-confirmed SARS-CoV-2 infection or an uninfected control (not recorded which).

This clonotype came up many times. This chain connects TRBV28 to TRBJ2-1; D is ambiguous. The ends were cut back, 7 bases at V and 8 bases at J, with 18 bases in the middle. The V gene's germline CDR1 is MDHEN and CDR2 SYDVKM. CDR3 size: 14 residues. The CDR3 reads CASIRDGRRDEQFF. Here the CDR3 DNA reads TGTGCCAGCATCCGAGACGGACGTAGGGATGAGCAGTTCTTC. Full variable domain (missing parts from reference TRBV28 and TRBJ2-1): DVKVTQSSRYLVKRTGEKVFLECVQDMDHENMFWYRQDPGLGLRLIYFSYDVKMKEKGDIPEGYSVSREKKERFSLILESASTNQTSMYLCASIRDGRRDEQFFGPGTRLTVL.

V is TRBV28 and J is TRBJ2-7, with 9 bases that match TRBD1. J lost 5 bases, V lost 6 bases, and 5 bases had no gene match. Germline-derived CDR1 and CDR2 are MDHEN and SYDVKM. This CDR3 contains 13 residues. This CDR3 reads CASRGQGVHEQYF. The CDR3 nucleotides are TGTGCCAGCAGGGGACAGGGTGTCCACGAGCAGTACTTC.

The V call is TRBV20-1, the J call TRBJ1-6, with D possibly matching TRBD1 (5 bases). Trimming pared 0 bases from V and 6 bases from J, leaving 21 bases between. The CDR3 is 18 residues long. The V gene's germline CDR1 is DFQATT and CDR2 SNEGSKA (reference sequence). In DNA form, the CDR3 reads TGCAGTGCTAGAGATGGGCTGCTTCGGGGGGGATTTAATTCACCCCTCCACTTT. This codes for CSARDGLLRGGFNSPLHF.

The V gene is TRBV12-3 or TRBV12-4, the J gene TRBJ2-1, with 10 bases identical to TRBD2. The CDR3 is 16 residues long. J gave up 6 bases and V 0 bases, and 5 bases lay outside the gene matches. The CDR3 DNA sequence: TGTGCCAGCAGTTTAGCGGGCCTAGCGGGAGTCAATGAGCAGTTCTTC. It encodes CASSLAGLAGVNEQFF.

J is TRBJ2-1 and V is TRBV3-1, with 10 nucleotides matching TRBD2. Germline V gene data show CDR1 as LGHDT and CDR2 as YNNKEL (reference sequence). The V segment lost 7 bases and the J segment 7 bases; nucleotides outside the gene matches: 10. This CDR3 is 15 amino acids long. CDR3 nucleotides: TGTGCCAGCACGACTAGCGGGTCTTCCTGGAATGAGCAGTTCTTC. This sequence encodes CASTTSGSSWNEQFF.

Only a few counts were recorded for this clonotype. The chain links TRBV20-1 to TRBJ1-6, with D perhaps matching TRBD1 (5 bases). Per germline, CDR1 DFQATT and CDR2 SNEGSKA (reference sequence). Trimming left V 2 bases short and J 6 bases short, with 20 bases between. The CDR3 extends over 17 amino acids. DNA of the CDR3: TGCAGTGCTAGACCTCTCAACGCCCGGACACTTAATTCACCCCTCCACTTT. As protein: CSARPLNARTLNSPLHF.

The table lists this clonotype with a few counts. V usage is TRBV7-6 and J usage is TRBJ2-2; D not certain. Looked up from germline, CDR1 is SGHVS and CDR2 is FNYEAQ. Trimming left V 8 bases short and J 1 base short, with 11 bases between. The CDR3 totals 14 residues. This CDR3 reads CASLRTGNTGELFF. CDR3 DNA sequence: TGTGCCAGCCTGCGGACCGGGAACACCGGGGAGCTGTTTTTT.

The rearrangement uses TRBV2 and TRBJ2-1; D uncertain. Per germline, CDR1 SNHLY and CDR2 FYNNEI. V lost 7 bases to trimming and J lost 7 bases, with 5 bases between them. CDR3 length: 10 residues. The CDR3 DNA is TGTGCCAGCAATGGGAATGAGCAGTTCTTC. Translation: CASNGNEQFF.

This clonotype was counted ten times or more. The chain has TRBV20-1 and TRBJ2-7, with D unresolved. The V gene's germline CDR1 is DFQATT and CDR2 SNEGSKA (reference sequence). The ends were cut back, 6 bases at V and 3 bases at J, with 18 bases in the middle. This CDR3 is built from 14 residues. CDR3 in DNA: TGCAGTGCGGACCGTCCGGACCCCCTCTACGAGCAGTACTTC. Residues: CSADRPDPLYEQYF.

This clonotype was detected only a few times. J is TRBJ1-1 and V is TRBV7-9; D call uncertain. Trimming stripped 5 bases from V and 13 bases from J, with 20 bases between. The CDR3 runs 13 residues. Germline V gene lookup returns CDR1 SEHNR and CDR2 FQNEAQ (reference sequence). CDR3 sequence: CASSEDAYKVGFF. CDR3 coding DNA: TGTGCCAGCAGCGAGGACGCCTATAAAGTCGGTTTCTTT.

This clonotype came up a few times. This chain connects TRBV20-1 to TRBJ2-1; the match to TRBD1 covers 7 bases. The CDR3 length is 12 residues. CDR1 is DFQATT, CDR2 SNEGSKA, per germline (reference sequence). Germline trimming cut 3 bases from V and 5 bases from J; bases unmatched to any gene: 1. CDR3 amino acids: CSARDRNNEQFF. CDR3 in DNA: TGCAGTGCTAGGGACAGGAACAATGAGCAGTTCTTC.

In DNA form, the CDR3 reads TGCAGTGCTCAAATGGCGGGAGGGACAGATACGCAGTATTTT. It is translated as CSAQMAGGTDTQYF. The chain uses TRBV20-1 and TRBJ2-3; TRBD2 matches at 9 bases. The CDR3 loop spans 14 amino acids. From germline, CDR1 is DFQATT and CDR2 SNEGSKA (reference sequence). The V segment lost 5 bases and the J segment 3 bases; nucleotides outside the gene matches: 6.

This clonotype was seen a handful of times. The genes are TRBV7-9 and TRBJ2-3; unclear D gene. The CDR3 is made up of 13 amino acids. Trimming took off 2 bases at V and 4 bases at J, with 7 bases between the two ends. Germline-derived CDR1 and CDR2 are SEHNR and FQNEAQ (reference sequence). CDR3 loop: CASSLLLPDTQYF. The CDR3 nucleotides read TGTGCCAGCAGCTTATTATTACCAGATACGCAGTATTTT.

This clonotype has only a few counts. The rearrangement links TRBV6-2 or TRBV6-3 to TRBJ1-2; unclear D gene. Germline CDR1 and CDR2: MNHEY and SVGEGT. V dropped 6 bases and J dropped 6 bases, with 11 bases sitting between them. This CDR3 region has 12 residues. The DNA for the CDR3 is TGTGCCAGCAGACCGCGGGATGATGGCTACACCTTC. As protein: CASRPRDDGYTF.

V usage is TRBV6-5 and J usage is TRBJ2-7; D not certain. In germline, CDR1 is MNHEY, CDR2 SVGAGI. The length of the CDR3 is 14 residues. Deletions cut 5 bases from V and 3 bases from J, with 14 bases between. The CDR3 loop reads CASSPRRTNYEQYF. The CDR3 nucleotides are TGTGCCAGCAGTCCCCGCAGAACAAACTACGAGCAGTACTTC.

This clonotype has only a few counts. The chain uses TRBV6-6 and TRBJ1-3, with TRBD1 matching over 7 bases. The V and J ends lost 5 bases and 0 bases, in that order; junction bases with no gene match: 7. The CDR3 sequence is 16 residues long. Germline V gene sequence: CDR1 MNHNY, CDR2 SVGAGI (reference sequence). In nucleotides, the CDR3 is TGTGCCAGCAGTAGACAGGGCTTAACCTCTGGAAACACCATATATTTT. This gives the protein CASSRQGLTSGNTIYF.

This clonotype was detected a few times. V gene TRBV2 combines with J gene TRBJ2-2; 11 nucleotides line up with TRBD2. There are 16 residues in the CDR3. The germline V gene encodes CDR1 SNHLY and CDR2 FYNNEI. V was clipped by 6 bases and J by 3 bases; unmatched bases: 6. This CDR3 reads CASRILAGDHTGELFF. CDR3 DNA: TGTGCCAGCAGGATACTAGCGGGAGATCACACCGGGGAGCTGTTTTTT.

The chain recombines TRBV29-1 with TRBJ2-5; D remains ambiguous. V was trimmed by 8 bases and J by 5 bases, leaving 9 bases between them. The length of the CDR3 is 10 residues. Germline CDR1 and CDR2: SQVTM and ANQGSEA. For the CDR3, the DNA is TGCAGCACACTTGGGGAGACCCAGTACTTC. Amino acids: CSTLGETQYF.

This clonotype has a count of ten or more. The rearrangement uses TRBV1 and TRBJ1-2. TRBV1 is labeled a pseudogene. The CDR3 has 15 residues. The CDR3, as DNA: TGCACCAGCAGCCAAGATGCGGACTGGTGGTATGGCTACACCTTC. Translation: CTSSQDADWWYGYTF.

The chain combines TRBV6-2 or TRBV6-3 with TRBJ2-7; 8 bases line up with TRBD1. The V gene's germline CDR1 is MNHEY and CDR2 SVGEGT. The V gene end was trimmed by 7 bases and the J gene end by 2 bases; junction bases not matched to a gene: 7. The CDR3 runs 14 residues. The CDR3 DNA is TGTGCCAGCACGAGGCTACAGGGGGCCTACGAGCAGTACTTC. It yields the protein CASTRLQGAYEQYF.

V and J are TRBV12-3 or TRBV12-4 and TRBJ2-6; D is unresolved. This CDR3 region has 17 residues. V was clipped by 3 bases and J by 0 bases, with 12 bases between them. The chain's CDR3 is CASSFGSSSSGANVLTF. DNA for the CDR3: TGTGCCAGCAGTTTCGGCAGTTCCTCCTCTGGGGCCAACGTCCTGACTTTC.

This clonotype was detected ten times or more. The chain has TRBV9 and TRBJ2-7; 8 bases are shared with TRBD2. CDR1 and CDR2 from the germline V gene are SGDLS and YYNGEE. V dropped 3 bases and J dropped 0; count of bases not matched to a gene: 2. The CDR3 consists of 14 residues. This CDR3 reads CASSDSGNSYEQYF. The CDR3 DNA reads as TGTGCCAGCAGCGATAGCGGGAACTCCTACGAGCAGTACTTC. The variable domain in full, with the rest retrieved from reference TRBV9 and TRBJ2-7, is DSGVTQTPKHLITATGQRVTLRCSPRSGDLSVYWYQQSLDQGLQFLIQYYNGEERAKGNILERFSAQQFPDLHSELNLSSLELGDSALYFCASSDSGNSYEQYFGPGTRLTVT.

This clonotype occurred a few times. CDR3 amino acids: CASSQERIRGSPGELFF. CDR3 bases: TGTGCCAGCAGCCAAGAGAGGATTCGGGGGAGTCCCGGGGAGCTGTTTTTT. The chain employs TRBV4-2 and TRBJ2-2; tentative D call: TRBD2 (6 bases). This CDR3 contains 17 residues. Germline CDR1 is LGHNA and CDR2 is YNFKEQ. Trimming took 0 bases from V and 6 from J, leaving 17 bases between them.

The sample holds a few counts of this clonotype. The chain combines TRBV10-1 with TRBJ2-1; a possible D gene is TRBD1 (8 bases). This CDR3 comprises 16 residues. Germline lookup yields CDR1 WNHNN and CDR2 SYGVQD (reference sequence). V was trimmed by 5 bases and J by 7 bases, leaving 21 bases between them. This CDR3 reads CASSSPGQGGVNEQFF. In DNA, the CDR3 is TGCGCCAGCAGTTCCCCTGGACAGGGAGGGGTTAATGAGCAGTTCTTC.

The table lists this clonotype with a few counts. The rearrangement links TRBV3-1 to TRBJ2-1; the D is unclear. V was trimmed by 6 bases and J by 5 bases, leaving 8 bases between them. The CDR3 extends over 12 amino acids. CDR1 is LGHDT, CDR2 YNNKEL, per germline (reference sequence). Here the CDR3 DNA reads TGTGCCAGCAGGATAGACAACAATGAGCAGTTCTTC. Residues: CASRIDNNEQFF.

V is TRBV12-3 or TRBV12-4 and J is TRBJ1-1, with D possibly matching TRBD1 (6 bases). This CDR3 spans 13 amino acids. Trimming removed 2 bases at V and 7 bases at J, with 11 bases between. Here the CDR3 DNA reads TGTGCCAGCAGTTTATTGGGAGGGGGTGAAGCTTTCTTT. Its translation: CASSLLGGGEAFF.

There are many counts of this clonotype. J is TRBJ1-2 and V is TRBV12-3 or TRBV12-4, with a weak D call TRBD1 (6 bases). This CDR3 contains 15 residues. Trimming removed 5 bases from V and 3 bases from J, with 16 bases in between. The CDR3 DNA reads as TGTGCCAGCAGTGTAATTGGGGGGGCCGACTATGGCTACACCTTC. Protein product: CASSVIGGADYGYTF.

This clonotype was counted many times. This sequence joins TRBV20-1 and TRBJ1-5; 7 bases map to TRBD1. Germline V lookup: CDR1 DFQATT, CDR2 SNEGSKA (reference sequence). The CDR3 covers 12 residues. With 5 bases clipped from V and 5 bases from J, the junction kept 3 bases outside the gene matches. The chain's CDR3 is CSAGRGYQPQHF. The CDR3 nucleotides read TGCAGTGCTGGCAGGGGGTATCAGCCCCAGCATTTT.

This clonotype has ten or more counts. The V call is TRBV5-6, the J call TRBJ2-2, with D maybe TRBD2 (5 bases). CDR3 length equals 16 residues. The V gene lost 0 bases and the J gene lost 4 bases, with 13 bases spanning the gap. Germline CDR1 SGHDT, CDR2 YYEEEE. The CDR3 DNA reads TGTGCCAGCAGCTTGGGTGGCCTCCGGGGCACCGGGGAGCTGTTTTTT. Translating it yields CASSLGGLRGTGELFF. Full variable domain (rest looked up from reference TRBV5-6 and TRBJ2-2): DAGVTQSPTHLIKTRGQQVTLRCSPKSGHDTVSWYQQALGQGPQFIFQYYEEEERQRGNFPDRFSGHQFPNYSSELNVNALLLGDSALYLCASSLGGLRGTGELFFGEGSRLTVL.

This clonotype was observed at least ten times. J is TRBJ2-3 and V is TRBV6-2 or TRBV6-3; D is unclear. The germline V gene has CDR1 MNHEY and CDR2 SVGEGT. CDR3 length: 12 amino acids. Trimming removed 8 bases from V and 5 bases from J, with 11 bases in between. In DNA form, the CDR3 reads TGTGCCAGCGTCAGTAGGCGAGATACGCAGTATTTT. Its translation is CASVSRRDTQYF.

This clonotype was detected ten times or more. The rearrangement uses TRBV5-1 and TRBJ2-3; TRBD1 agrees at 8 bases. CDR1 is SGHRS, CDR2 YFSETQ, per germline. There are 16 residues in the CDR3. The trim removed 2 bases at V and 4 bases at J, leaving 9 bases unmatched. CDR3 loop: CASSFSGAGGADTQYF. CDR3 DNA: TGCGCCAGCAGCTTTTCTGGGGCAGGGGGCGCAGATACGCAGTATTTT.

Ten or more counts support this clonotype. The CDR3 DNA reads TGTGCCAGCAGTTTAGTGCTTGCGGATACGCAGTATTTT. Residues: CASSLVLADTQYF. The chain recombines TRBV12-3 or TRBV12-4 with TRBJ2-3; D not resolved. This CDR3 has 13 amino acids. The V gene lost 1 base and the J gene lost 6 bases, with 8 bases spanning the gap.